The clone carrying this T cell receptor beta chain showed up many times. What it binds is not known. Unsorted libraries were prepared from 2 million PBMCs held at -80 C. This sample was taken from a study of neurological immune-mediated disorders. The study, taken as a whole, reports: A possible signature was seen in one related-CDR3 cluster, into which phylogenetic grouping placed the repertoires of 18 of 34 multiple sclerosis patients.

The cDNA was produced through 5'RACE with 10-nucleotide random UMIs. TCRdb itself ran the 5' RACE reads through MiXCR, one entry per CDR3 protein. The sample lists some 66,000 distinct CDR3 sequences, more than 3.5% seen once, with approximately 2.7% in the top ten. The CDR3 runs 15 residues. The V gene's germline CDR1 is SGHVS and CDR2 FNYEAQ. V lost 1 base, J lost 4 bases, and 3 bases stayed unmatched. This receptor was obtained from a man aged 45-60 years with multiple sclerosis. The sequencing input was PBMCs. The chain couples TRBV7-6 to TRBJ2-1; 8 bases map to TRBD2. The DNA of the CDR3 is TGTGCCAGCAGCTTAGTGGCGGGGGGTTACAATGAGCAGTTCTTC. Translated: CASSLVAGGYNEQFF.